This TCR beta chain emerged from a study of T cells in tumors and immune-related adverse events. The germline V gene has CDR1 LNHDA and CDR2 SQIVND (reference sequence). The ends were cut back, 4 bases at V and 2 bases at J, with 11 bases in the middle. The CDR3 spans 14 residues. Here immunoSEQ multiplex PCR was the method, and the copy in TCRdb shows in-frame clones only, minus some. The repertoire has 4,500 or so clones, roughly four fifths of them found once; the top ten carry over 20%. The sequence derives from a female donor with metastatic renal cell carcinoma. This sample comprised skin tissue, obtained from a patient treated with anti-PD-1 therapy. The chain is built from TRBV19 and TRBJ1-2, with D possibly TRBD1 on 5 matching bases. CDR3 protein: CASSSGAGNYGYTF. CDR3 bases: TGTGCCAGTAGTAGTGGGGCAGGGAACTATGGCTACACCTTC.